The present entry profiles one TCR beta chain with its context. This entry comes from a study of blood T cell repertoires in COVID-19. Cohort 3 donors counted as recovered after two negative PCRs, clearance, or resolved symptoms. The table came from immunoSEQ multiplex PCR; TCRdb's copy has only in-frame clones and leaves some out. This sample has around 260,000 clones; 90% occur once, and the top ten carry about 1.1%. Sample: PBMCs or T cells enriched from blood (not recorded which). The receptor comes from a woman aged 25 to 39 who had recovered from COVID-19.

This CDR3 reads CASSPVLQTLGTGWMETQYF. CDR3 DNA sequence: TGTGCCAGCTCACCAGTCCTCCAAACTCTCGGGACAGGGTGGATGGAGACCCAGTACTTC. The rearrangement links TRBV18 to TRBJ2-5; TRBD1 aligns across 9 bases. V gave up 2 bases and J gave up 5 bases; unmatched junction bases: 21. This CDR3 has 20 residues. Looked up from germline, CDR1 is KGHSH and CDR2 is LQKENI.